The clone carrying this T cell receptor beta chain has more than one count but fewer than ten. These data originate in a study of T cell changes during pregnancy in multiple sclerosis. TCRdb's copy holds only in-frame clones and misses some; the assay was immunoSEQ multiplex PCR. The sample contains about 44,000 clones, about 93% of which appear only once. The CDR3 sequence is 16 residues long. Germline V CDR1 and CDR2: SGHTA, FQGNSA. Trimming took 0 bases from V and 1 from J; bases not matched to a gene: 5. The sequence derives from a female donor with multiple sclerosis, enrolled in a pregnancy study. Source: CD4+ T cells from peripheral blood mononuclear cells, taken before pregnancy. The chain couples TRBV7-2 to TRBJ2-5; 7 positions match TRBD2. The CDR3 is CASSLAGRGTQETQYF. The CDR3 DNA reads TGTGCCAGCAGCTTAGCCGGGCGGGGGACCCAAGAGACCCAGTACTTC.